This is a list of T cell receptor beta chains from one sample in a study of blood T cell repertoires in COVID-19. Here immunoSEQ multiplex PCR was the method, and the copy in TCRdb shows in-frame clones only, minus some. The sample has more than 200,000 clones; around 84% are singletons. The material sequenced was peripheral blood. Receptors were obtained from a man between 60 and 75 years old with acute or convalescent COVID-19. The conserved cysteine and the conserved F or W are not part of the CDR3 here.

TRBJ2-7 | TRBV28 | ASSSGDSYEQY
TRBJ2-3 | TRBV29-1 | SALVTDTQY
TRBJ1-2 | TRBV3-1/TRBV3-2 | ASSGSQGAIDGYT
TRBJ1-1 | TRBV6-5 | ASSGAGGPKRAF
TRBJ2-1 | TRBV5-6 | ASSLWGGSRNEQF
TRBJ1-6 | TRBV5-1 | ASSQTGPRLGTYNSPLH
TRBJ1-1 | TRBV5-8 | ASSSKGRNTEAF
TRBJ2-7 | TRBV4-1 | ASSQGLAGGTYEQY
TRBJ2-2 | TRBV4-1 | ASSQGQGVGELF
TRBJ2-3 | TRBV6-1 | ASSERQIADTQY
TRBJ1-1 | TRBV27 | ASSLSAGNFEAF
TRBJ2-1 | TRBV7-2 | ASSLGSSVRDYNEQF
TRBJ2-1 | TRBV7-9 | ASSSFLATLYNEQF
TRBJ2-7 | TRBV7-2 | ASSLGGGLSYEQY